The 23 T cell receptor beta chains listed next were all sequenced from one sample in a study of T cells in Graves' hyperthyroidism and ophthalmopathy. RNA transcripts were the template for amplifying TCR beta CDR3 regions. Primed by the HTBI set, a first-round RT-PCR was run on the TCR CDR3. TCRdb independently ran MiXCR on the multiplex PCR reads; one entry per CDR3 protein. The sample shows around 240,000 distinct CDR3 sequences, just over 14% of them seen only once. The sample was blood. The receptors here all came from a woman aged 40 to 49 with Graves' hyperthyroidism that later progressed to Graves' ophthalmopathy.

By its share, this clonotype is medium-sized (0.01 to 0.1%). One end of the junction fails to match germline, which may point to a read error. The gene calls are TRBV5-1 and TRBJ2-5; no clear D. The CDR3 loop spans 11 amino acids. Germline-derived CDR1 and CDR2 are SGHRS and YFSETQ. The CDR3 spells CASSLQETQYF. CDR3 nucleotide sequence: TGTGCCAGCTCACTACAAGAGACCCAGTACTTC.

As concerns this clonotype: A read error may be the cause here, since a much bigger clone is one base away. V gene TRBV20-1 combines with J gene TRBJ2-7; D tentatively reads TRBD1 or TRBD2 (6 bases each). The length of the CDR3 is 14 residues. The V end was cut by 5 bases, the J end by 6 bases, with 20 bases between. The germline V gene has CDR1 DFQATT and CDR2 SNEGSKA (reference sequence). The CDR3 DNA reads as TGCAGTGCTCCCGGGGGCCGGCAGCGGACCGAGCAGTACTTC. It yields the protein CSAPGGRQRTEQYF.

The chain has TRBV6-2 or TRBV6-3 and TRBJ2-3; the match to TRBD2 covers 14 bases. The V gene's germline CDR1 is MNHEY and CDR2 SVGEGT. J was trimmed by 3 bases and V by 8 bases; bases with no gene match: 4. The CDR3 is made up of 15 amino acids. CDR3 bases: TGTGCCAGCGGGGGACTAGCGGGAGCTACAGATACGCAGTATTTT. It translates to CASGGLAGATDTQYF.

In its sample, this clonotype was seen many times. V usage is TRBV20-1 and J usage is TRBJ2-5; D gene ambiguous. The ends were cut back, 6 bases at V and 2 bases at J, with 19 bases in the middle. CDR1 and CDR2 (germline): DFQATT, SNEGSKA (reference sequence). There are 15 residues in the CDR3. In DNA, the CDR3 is TGCAGTGCCAACGGCCGGGCCTCTAGTCAAGAGACCCAGTACTTC. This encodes CSANGRASSQETQYF.

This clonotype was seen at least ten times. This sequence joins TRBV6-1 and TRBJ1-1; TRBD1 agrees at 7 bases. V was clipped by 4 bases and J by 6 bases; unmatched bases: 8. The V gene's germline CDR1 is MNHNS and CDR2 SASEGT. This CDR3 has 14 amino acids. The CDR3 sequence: CASSATGVWAEAFF. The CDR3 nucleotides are TGTGCCAGCAGTGCCACAGGGGTTTGGGCTGAAGCTTTCTTT.

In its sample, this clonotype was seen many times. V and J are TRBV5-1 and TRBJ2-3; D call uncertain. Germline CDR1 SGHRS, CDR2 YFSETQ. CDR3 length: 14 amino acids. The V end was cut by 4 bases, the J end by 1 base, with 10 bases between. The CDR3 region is CASSLLEGTDTQYF. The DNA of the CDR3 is TGCGCCAGCAGCCTACTCGAGGGCACAGATACGCAGTATTTT.

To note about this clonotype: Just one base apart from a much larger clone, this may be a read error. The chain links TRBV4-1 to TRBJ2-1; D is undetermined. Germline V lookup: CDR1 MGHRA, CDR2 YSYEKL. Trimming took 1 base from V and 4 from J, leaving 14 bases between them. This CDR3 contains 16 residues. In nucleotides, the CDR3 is TGCGCCAGCAGCCAAGGTTTCGATCGGAGATACAATGAGCAGTTCTTC. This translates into CASSQGFDRRYNEQFF.

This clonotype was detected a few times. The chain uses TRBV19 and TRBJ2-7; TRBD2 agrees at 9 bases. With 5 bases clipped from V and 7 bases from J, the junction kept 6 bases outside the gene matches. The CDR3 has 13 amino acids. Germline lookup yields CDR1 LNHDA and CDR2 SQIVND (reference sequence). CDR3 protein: CASSFGLAREQYF. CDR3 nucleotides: TGTGCCAGTAGTTTCGGACTAGCGCGGGAGCAGTACTTC. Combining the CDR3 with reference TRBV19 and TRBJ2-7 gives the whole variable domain DGGITQSPKYLFRKEGQNVTLSCEQNLNHDAMYWYRQDPGQGLRLIYYSQIVNDFQKGDIAEGYSVSREKKESFPLTVTSAQKNPTAFYLCASSFGLAREQYFGPGTRLTVT.

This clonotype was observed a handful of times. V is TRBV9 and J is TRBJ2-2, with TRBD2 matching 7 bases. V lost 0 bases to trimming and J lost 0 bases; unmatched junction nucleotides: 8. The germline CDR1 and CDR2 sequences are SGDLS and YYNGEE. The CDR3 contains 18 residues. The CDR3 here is CASSVEGRGYTNTGELFF. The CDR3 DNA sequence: TGTGCCAGCAGCGTAGAAGGGCGGGGGTACACGAACACCGGGGAGCTGTTTTTT.

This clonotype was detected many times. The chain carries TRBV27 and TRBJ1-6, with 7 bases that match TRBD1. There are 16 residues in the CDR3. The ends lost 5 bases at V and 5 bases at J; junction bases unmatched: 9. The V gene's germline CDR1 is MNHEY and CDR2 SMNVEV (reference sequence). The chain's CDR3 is CASSQRTGANNSPLHF. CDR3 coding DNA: TGTGCCAGCAGTCAAAGGACAGGTGCAAATAATTCACCCCTCCACTTT.

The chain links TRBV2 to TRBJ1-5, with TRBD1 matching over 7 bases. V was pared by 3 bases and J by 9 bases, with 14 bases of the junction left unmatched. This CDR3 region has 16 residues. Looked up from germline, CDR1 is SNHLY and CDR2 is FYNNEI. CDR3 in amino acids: CASSDLRDGPGGPQHF. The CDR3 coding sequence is TGTGCCAGCAGTGATTTACGGGACGGTCCAGGGGGGCCCCAGCATTTT. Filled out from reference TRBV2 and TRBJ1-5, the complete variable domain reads EPEVTQTPSHQVTQMGQEVILRCVPISNHLYFYWYRQILGQKVEFLVSFYNNEISEKSEIFDDQFSVERPDGSNFTLKIRSTKLEDSAMYFCASSDLRDGPGGPQHFGDGTRLSIL.

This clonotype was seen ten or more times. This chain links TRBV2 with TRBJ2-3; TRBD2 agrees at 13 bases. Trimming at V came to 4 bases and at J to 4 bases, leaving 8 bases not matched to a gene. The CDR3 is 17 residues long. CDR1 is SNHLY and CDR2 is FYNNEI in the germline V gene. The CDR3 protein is CASSGRGLAGVADTQYF. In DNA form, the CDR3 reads TGTGCCAGCAGTGGCCGCGGACTAGCGGGAGTTGCAGATACGCAGTATTTT.

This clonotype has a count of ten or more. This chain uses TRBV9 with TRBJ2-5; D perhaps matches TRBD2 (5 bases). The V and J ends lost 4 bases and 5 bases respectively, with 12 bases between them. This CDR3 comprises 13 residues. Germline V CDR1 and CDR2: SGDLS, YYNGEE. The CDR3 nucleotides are TGTGCCAGCAGCCCACGGGGATACGAGACCCAGTACTTC. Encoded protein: CASSPRGYETQYF.

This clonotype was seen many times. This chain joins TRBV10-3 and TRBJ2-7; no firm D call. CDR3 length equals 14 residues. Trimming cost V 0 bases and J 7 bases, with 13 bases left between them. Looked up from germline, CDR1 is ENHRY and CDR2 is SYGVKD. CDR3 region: CAISESVVAREQYF. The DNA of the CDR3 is TGTGCCATCAGTGAGTCAGTAGTAGCTAGAGAGCAGTACTTC.

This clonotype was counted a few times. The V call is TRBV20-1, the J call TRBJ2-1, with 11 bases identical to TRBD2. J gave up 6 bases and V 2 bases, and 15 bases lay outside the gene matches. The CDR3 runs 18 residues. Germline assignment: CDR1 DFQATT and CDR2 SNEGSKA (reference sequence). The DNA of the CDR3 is TGCAGTGCTAGACCGAACATAAATCTAGCGGGGGGTGGCAATGAGCAGTTCTTC. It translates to CSARPNINLAGGGNEQFF.

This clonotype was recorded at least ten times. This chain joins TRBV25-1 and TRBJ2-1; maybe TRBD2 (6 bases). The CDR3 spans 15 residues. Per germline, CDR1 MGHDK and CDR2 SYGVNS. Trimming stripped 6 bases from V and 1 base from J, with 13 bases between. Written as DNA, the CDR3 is TGTGCCAGCAGGGAGGCGGGAATGTCCTACAATGAGCAGTTCTTC. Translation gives CASREAGMSYNEQFF. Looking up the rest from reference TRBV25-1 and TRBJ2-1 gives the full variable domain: EADIYQTPRYLVIGTGKKITLECSQTMGHDKMYWYQQDPGMELHLIHYSYGVNSTEKGDLSSESTVSRIRTEHFPLTLESARPSHTSQYLCASREAGMSYNEQFFGPGTRLTVL.

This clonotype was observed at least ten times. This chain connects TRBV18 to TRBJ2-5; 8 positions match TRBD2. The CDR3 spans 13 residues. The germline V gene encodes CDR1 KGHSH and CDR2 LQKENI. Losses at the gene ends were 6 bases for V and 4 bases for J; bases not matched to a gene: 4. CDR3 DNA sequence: TGTGCCAGCTCTTTGGGACTAGGAGAGACCCAGTACTTC. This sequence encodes CASSLGLGETQYF.

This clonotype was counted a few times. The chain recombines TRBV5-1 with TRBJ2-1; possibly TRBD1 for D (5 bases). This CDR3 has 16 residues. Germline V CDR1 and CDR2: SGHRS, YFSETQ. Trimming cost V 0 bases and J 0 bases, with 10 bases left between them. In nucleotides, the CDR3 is TGCGCCAGCAGCTTGGCAGGGTTTCGCTCCTACAATGAGCAGTTCTTC. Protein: CASSLAGFRSYNEQFF. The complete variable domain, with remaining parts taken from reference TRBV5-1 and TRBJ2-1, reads KAGVTQTPRYLIKTRGQQVTLSCSPISGHRSVSWYQQTPGQGLQFLFEYFSETQRNKGNFPGRFSGRQFSNSRSEMNVSTLELGDSALYLCASSLAGFRSYNEQFFGPGTRLTVL.

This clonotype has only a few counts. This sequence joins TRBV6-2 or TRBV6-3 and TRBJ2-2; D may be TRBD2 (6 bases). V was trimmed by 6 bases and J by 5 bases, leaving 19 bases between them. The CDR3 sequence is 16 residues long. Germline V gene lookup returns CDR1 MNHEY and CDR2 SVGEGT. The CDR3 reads CASRSGTSGRTGELFF. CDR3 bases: TGTGCCAGCAGATCCGGGACTTCGGGTAGGACCGGGGAGCTGTTTTTT.

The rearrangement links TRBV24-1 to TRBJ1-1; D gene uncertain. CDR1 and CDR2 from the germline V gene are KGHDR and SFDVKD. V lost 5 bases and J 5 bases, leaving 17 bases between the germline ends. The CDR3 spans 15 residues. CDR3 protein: CATSGEAGSGTEAFF. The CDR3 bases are TGTGCCACCAGTGGCGAGGCCGGATCGGGGACTGAAGCTTTCTTT.

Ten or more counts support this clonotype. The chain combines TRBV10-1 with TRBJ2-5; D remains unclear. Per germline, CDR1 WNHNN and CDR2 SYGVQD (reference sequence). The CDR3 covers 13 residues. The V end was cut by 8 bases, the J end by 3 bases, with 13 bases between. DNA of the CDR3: TGCGCCAGCGGCGAGTCCGGAAAAGAGACCCAGTACTTC. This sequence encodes CASGESGKETQYF.

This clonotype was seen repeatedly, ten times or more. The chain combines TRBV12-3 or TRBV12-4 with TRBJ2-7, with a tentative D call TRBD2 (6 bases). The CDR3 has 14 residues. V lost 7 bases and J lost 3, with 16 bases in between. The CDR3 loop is CASTRRGNDYEQYF. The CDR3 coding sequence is TGTGCCAGCACCAGACGGGGGAACGACTACGAGCAGTACTTC.

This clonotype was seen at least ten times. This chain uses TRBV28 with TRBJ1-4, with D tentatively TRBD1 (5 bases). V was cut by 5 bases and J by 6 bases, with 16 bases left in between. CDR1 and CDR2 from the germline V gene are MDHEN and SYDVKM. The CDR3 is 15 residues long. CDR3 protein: CASSPQGEGDEKLFF. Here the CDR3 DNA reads TGTGCCAGCAGTCCCCAGGGCGAAGGTGATGAAAAACTGTTTTTT. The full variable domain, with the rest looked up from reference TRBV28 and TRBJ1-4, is DVKVTQSSRYLVKRTGEKVFLECVQDMDHENMFWYRQDPGLGLRLIYFSYDVKMKEKGDIPEGYSVSREKKERFSLILESASTNQTSMYLCASSPQGEGDEKLFFGSGTQLSVL.